These T cell receptor beta chains were read from a single sample in a study of cytotoxic CD8 clonotypes in ibrutinib-treated CLL. Data came from immunoSEQ multiplex PCR; TCRdb stores just in-frame clones and leaves some out. The sample has roughly 220,000 clones; approximately 70% are singletons. The material was PBMCs, obtained after 12 months of ibrutinib treatment. The source of these receptors is a human donor with chronic lymphocytic leukemia. Each CDR3 is given with its conserved first and last residue. The D gene is left open where the match is weak. Clone size is stated in some rows and not others, as once, few, many or a class when expanded.

D gene,CDR3 length,V gene,clone size,J gene,CDR3 protein,CDR3 DNA
NA,15,TRBV18,NA,TRBJ1-5,CASSPSARINQPQHF,TGTGCCAGCTCACCATCGGCACGGATCAATCAGCCCCAGCATTTT
TRBD1,15,TRBV5-1,NA,TRBJ2-3,CASSLDGTGGDTQYF,TGCGCCAGCAGCTTGGACGGGACAGGGGGAGATACGCAGTATTTT
TRBD1,16,TRBV7-9,NA,TRBJ1-4,CASSPTLDRGNEKLFF,TGTGCCAGCAGCCCAACGCTGGACAGGGGGAATGAAAAACTGTTTTTT
NA,16,TRBV5-1,few,TRBJ1-3,CASSLEQPTRGNTIYF,TGCGCCAGCAGCTTGGAGCAGCCAACGAGGGGAAACACCATATATTTT
NA,12,TRBV4-2,NA,TRBJ2-7,CASSQDLYEQYF,TGTGCCAGCAGCCAAGACCTCTACGAGCAGTACTTC
TRBD2,15,TRBV28,NA,TRBJ2-3,CASSSPAGGPDTQYF,TGTGCCAGCAGTTCCCCCGCGGGAGGGCCAGATACGCAGTATTTT
NA,16,TRBV27,NA,TRBJ2-5,CASRNYGARVGETQYF,TGTGCCAGCAGAAATTATGGGGCTAGGGTGGGAGAGACCCAGTACTTC
TRBD2,16,TRBV5-1,NA,TRBJ2-5,CASSLIGTTEQETQYF,TGCGCCAGCAGCTTAATCGGGACTACCGAGCAAGAGACCCAGTACTTC
NA,17,TRBV4-1,NA,TRBJ1-4,CASSQDKEATTNEKLFF,TGCGCCAGCAGCCAAGATAAGGAGGCAACAACTAATGAAAAACTGTTTTTT
NA,14,TRBV21-1,NA,TRBJ2-3,CASRRTTCTDTQYF,TGTGCCAGCAGGAGGACGACCTGTACAGATACGCAGTATTTT
NA,15,TRBV9,NA,TRBJ1-5,CASSVEGGDNQPQHF,TGTGCCAGCAGCGTAGAGGGAGGGGACAATCAGCCCCAGCATTTT
TRBD1,14,TRBV2,few,TRBJ2-4,CASNLDRGESIQYF,TGTGCCAGCAACCTCGACAGGGGCGAAAGCATTCAGTACTTC
TRBD2,18,TRBV7-3,NA,TRBJ2-2,CASSDSGLAGGHTGELFF,TGTGCCAGCAGCGATTCGGGACTAGCGGGAGGGCACACCGGGGAGCTGTTTTTT
NA,14,TRBV6-1,NA,TRBJ1-1,CASSLGGLNTEAFF,TGTGCCAGCAGTCTTGGGGGCTTGAACACTGAAGCTTTCTTT
NA,15,TRBV28,NA,TRBJ2-7,CASRIPGQASYEQYF,TGTGCCAGCAGGATCCCGGGACAAGCTTCCTACGAGCAGTACTTC
TRBD1,17,TRBV4-2,few,TRBJ1-4,CASSQDSTRGLKEKLFF,TGTGCCAGCAGCCAAGATTCTACGAGGGGGCTGAAAGAAAAACTGTTTTTT
NA,16,TRBV27,NA,TRBJ1-1,CASSLFWRVTGTEAFF,TGTGCCAGCAGTTTATTTTGGAGGGTCACGGGCACTGAAGCTTTCTTT
NA,16,TRBV28,NA,TRBJ2-2,CASSPRVRVYIGELFF,TGTGCCAGCAGTCCGAGGGTCAGGGTTTACATCGGGGAGCTGTTTTTT
NA,15,TRBV19,NA,TRBJ2-6,CASQGHRSGANVLTF,TGTGCCAGCCAGGGACATCGCTCTGGGGCCAACGTCCTGACTTTC
TRBD1,14,TRBV5-6,few,TRBJ1-5,CASSGQGAGQPQHF,TGTGCCAGCAGCGGACAGGGGGCAGGACAGCCCCAGCATTTT
NA,12,TRBV14,NA,TRBJ1-1,CASSQGVGRAFF,TGTGCCAGCAGCCAAGGTGTAGGAAGAGCTTTCTTT
NA,13,TRBV5-1,NA,TRBJ1-2,CASSLEGWSGYTF,TGCGCCAGCAGCTTGGAGGGTTGGAGTGGCTACACCTTC
NA,13,TRBV5-1,few,TRBJ1-5,CASSLGTDQPQHF,TGCGCCAGCAGCTTGGGGACAGACCAGCCCCAGCATTTT
TRBD2,14,TRBV29-1,few,TRBJ2-5,CSVDLVAGQETQYF,TGCAGCGTTGATCTAGTAGCGGGACAAGAGACCCAGTACTTC
NA,15,TRBV6-6,NA,TRBJ1-2,CASRPGTRGPDGYTF,TGTGCCAGCAGACCCGGGACAAGGGGCCCGGATGGCTACACCTTC
TRBD1,15,TRBV6-6,NA,TRBJ1-2,CASSYLGQTNYGYTF,TGTGCCAGCAGTTACCTGGGACAGACTAACTATGGCTACACCTTC
TRBD1,14,TRBV19,NA,TRBJ1-2,CASSWDRVNYGYTF,TGTGCCAGTAGTTGGGACAGGGTAAACTATGGCTACACCTTC
NA,11,TRBV13,NA,TRBJ2-7,CASSLTPEQYF,TGTGCCAGCAGCTTAACCCCCGAGCAGTACTTC
TRBD2,18,TRBV5-1,NA,TRBJ2-3,CASSLLPAGGLGTDTQYF,TGCGCCAGCAGCTTGTTACCAGCGGGGGGGCTAGGCACAGATACGCAGTATTTT